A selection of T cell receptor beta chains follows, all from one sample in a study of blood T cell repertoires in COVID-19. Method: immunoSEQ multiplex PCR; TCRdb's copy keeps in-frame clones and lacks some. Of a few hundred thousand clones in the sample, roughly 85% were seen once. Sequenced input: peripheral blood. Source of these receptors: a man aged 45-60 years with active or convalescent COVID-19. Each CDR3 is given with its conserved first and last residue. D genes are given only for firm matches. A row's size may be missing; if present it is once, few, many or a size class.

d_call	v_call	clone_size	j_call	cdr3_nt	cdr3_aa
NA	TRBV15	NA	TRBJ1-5	TGTGCCACCAGCAGATTCTCGGGCAATCAGCCCCAGCATTTT	CATSRFSGNQPQHF
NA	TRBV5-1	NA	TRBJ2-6	TGCGCCAGCAGTCGGGACACCCAAGCCAGCTCTGGGGCCAACGTCCTGACTTTC	CASSRDTQASSGANVLTF
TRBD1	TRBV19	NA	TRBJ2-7	TGTGCCAGTCAGGACAGGGACGAGCAGTACTTC	CASQDRDEQYF
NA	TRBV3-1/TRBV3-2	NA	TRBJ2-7	TGTGCCAGCAGCCAGGCTAGCCGGAGCTCCTACGAGCAGTACTTC	CASSQASRSSYEQYF
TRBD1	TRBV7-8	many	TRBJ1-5	TGTGCCAGCAGCCCCCGGGACAGTTATAGCAATCAGCCCCAGCATTTT	CASSPRDSYSNQPQHF
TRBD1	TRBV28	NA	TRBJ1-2	TGTGCCAGCAGTACGGGGGACAGAGCTTCCTATGGCTACACCTTC	CASSTGDRASYGYTF
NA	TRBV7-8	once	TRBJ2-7	TGTGCCAGCAGCTTAGACTACCGTCACTACGAGCAGTACTTC	CASSLDYRHYEQYF
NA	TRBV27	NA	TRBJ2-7	TGTGCCACCGGGATGGCAGGGAGGTATGAGGAGCAGTACTTC	CATGMAGRYEEQYF
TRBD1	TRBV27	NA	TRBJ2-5	TGTGCCAGCAGTTCCCCGACAGGGGGGAGGGAGACCCAGTACTTC	CASSSPTGGRETQYF
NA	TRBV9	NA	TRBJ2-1	TGTGCCAGCAGCGTAGTTTTTTTTGGGAGTCGCAATGAGCAGTTCTTC	CASSVVFFGSRNEQFF
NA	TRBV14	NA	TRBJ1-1	TGTGCCAGCAGGCGACAGGAGAACACTGAAGCTTTCTTT	CASRRQENTEAFF
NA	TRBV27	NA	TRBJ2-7	TGTGCCAGCAGTCCGAGCCGGGGGAACCCCTACGAGCAGTACTTC	CASSPSRGNPYEQYF
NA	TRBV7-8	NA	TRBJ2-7	TGTGCCAGCAGCTCATTAGATGCCGAGCAGTACTTC	CASSSLDAEQYF
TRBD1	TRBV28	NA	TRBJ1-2	TGTGCCAGTTTACAGGGGTCCGATGTTAATGGCTACACCTTC	CASLQGSDVNGYTF
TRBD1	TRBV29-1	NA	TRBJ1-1	TGCAGCGCCTCCGGACAGGACAACACTGAAGCTTTCTTT	CSASGQDNTEAFF
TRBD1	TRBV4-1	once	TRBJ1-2	TGCGCCAGCAGCCAAGCTTCAGGGGGCAACTATGGCTACACCTTC	CASSQASGGNYGYTF
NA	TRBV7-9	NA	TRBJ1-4	TGTGCCAGCAGCTTTGGAGGCTTGGGGGAAAAACTGTTTTTT	CASSFGGLGEKLFF
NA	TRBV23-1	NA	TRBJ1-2	TGCGCCAGCAGTCAATCTGGGCAGGGGCGGTGGTATGGCTACACCTTC	CASSQSGQGRWYGYTF
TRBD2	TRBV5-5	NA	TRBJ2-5	TGTGCCAGCAGCCAGGGGACTAGCGGGAGTATGGTCGAGACCCAGTACTTC	CASSQGTSGSMVETQYF
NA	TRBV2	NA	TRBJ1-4	TGTGCCAGCAGTCCCACGGGGGCAACTAATGAAAAACTGTTTTTT	CASSPTGATNEKLFF
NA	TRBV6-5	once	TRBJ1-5	TGTGCCAGCAGCCTGACAGGTAATCAGCCCCAGCATTTT	CASSLTGNQPQHF
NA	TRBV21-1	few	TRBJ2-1	TGTGCCAGCAGCAAGCGGGAGGGTCAAAATGAGCAGTTCTTC	CASSKREGQNEQFF
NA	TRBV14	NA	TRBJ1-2	TGTGCCAGCAGCCAAGACCTCTATGGCTACACCTTC	CASSQDLYGYTF
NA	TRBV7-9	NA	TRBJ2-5	TGTGCCAGCAGCTTACCGAGGGCCTTAGAAGAGACCCAGTACTTC	CASSLPRALEETQYF
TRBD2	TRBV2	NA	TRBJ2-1	TGTGCCAGCAGAGGGACTAGCGGGCCTTACAATGAGCAGTTCTTC	CASRGTSGPYNEQFF
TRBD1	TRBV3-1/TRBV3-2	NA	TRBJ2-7	TGTGCCAGCAGCAACCGACAGGGACGCGAGCAGTACTTC	CASSNRQGREQYF